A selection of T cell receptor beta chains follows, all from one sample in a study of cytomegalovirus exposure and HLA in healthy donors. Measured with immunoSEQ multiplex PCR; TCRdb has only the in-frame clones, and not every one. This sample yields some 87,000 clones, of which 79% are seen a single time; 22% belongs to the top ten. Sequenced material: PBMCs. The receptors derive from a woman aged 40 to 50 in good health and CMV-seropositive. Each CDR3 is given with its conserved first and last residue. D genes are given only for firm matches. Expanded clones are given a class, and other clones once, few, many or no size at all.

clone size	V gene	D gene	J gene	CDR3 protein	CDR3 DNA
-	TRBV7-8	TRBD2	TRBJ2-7	CASSRSGSSYEQYF	TGTGCCAGCAGCCGTAGCGGGAGTTCCTACGAGCAGTACTTC
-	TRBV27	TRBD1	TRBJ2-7	CSTARVDRSSYEQYF	TGTTCCACCGCCCGAGTGGACAGGTCCAGCTACGAGCAGTACTTC
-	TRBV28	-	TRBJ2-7	CASSFRTSPYEQYF	TGTGCCAGCAGTTTTAGGACTTCCCCCTACGAGCAGTACTTC
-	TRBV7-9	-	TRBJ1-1	CASSNNPLDSGNTEAFF	TGTGCCAGCAGCAATAACCCCTTAGACTCGGGAAACACTGAAGCTTTCTTT
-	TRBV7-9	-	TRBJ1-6	CSSSTTTIGSPLHF	TGTTCCAGCAGCACGACGACTATAGGTTCACCCCTCCACTTT
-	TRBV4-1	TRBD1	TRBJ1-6	CASSPGGTGASPLHF	TGCGCCAGCAGCCCGGGGGGGACAGGGGCCTCACCCCTCCACTTT
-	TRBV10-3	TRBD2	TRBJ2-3	CAISESATSGGNTDTQYF	TGTGCCATCAGTGAGTCTGCGACTAGCGGGGGGAACACAGATACGCAGTATTTT
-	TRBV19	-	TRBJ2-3	CASSLVLAVTDTQYF	TGTGCCAGTAGTTTGGTCCTAGCCGTGACAGATACGCAGTATTTT
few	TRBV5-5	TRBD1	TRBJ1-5	CASSSGTGLSSQHF	TGTGCCAGCAGCTCCGGGACAGGGCTTTCGTCCCAGCATTTT
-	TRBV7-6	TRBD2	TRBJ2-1	CASSPAVSSGRGEQFF	TGTGCCAGCAGCCCCGCGGTGTCTAGCGGGAGGGGTGAGCAGTTCTTC
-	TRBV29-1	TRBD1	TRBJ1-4	CSAGTGGQYEKLFF	TGCAGCGCCGGGACAGGGGGCCAGTATGAAAAACTGTTTTTT
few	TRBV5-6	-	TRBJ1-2	CASSLAGPDYYGYTF	TGTGCCAGCAGCTTGGCAGGGCCAGACTACTATGGCTACACCTTC
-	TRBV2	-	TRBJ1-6	CASRRARGRDSPLHF	TGTGCCAGCAGGAGGGCCAGGGGAAGGGATTCACCCCTCCACTTT
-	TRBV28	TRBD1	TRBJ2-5	CASRLTGKEETQYF	TGTGCCAGCAGGCTGACAGGGAAGGAAGAGACCCAGTACTTC
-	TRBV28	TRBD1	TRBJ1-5	CAIQDRGNQPQHF	TGTGCCATCCAGGACAGGGGCAATCAGCCCCAGCATTTT
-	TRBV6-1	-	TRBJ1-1	CASSFGGEAFF	TGTGCCAGCAGTTTCGGGGGTGAAGCTTTCTTT
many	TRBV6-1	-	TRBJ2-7	CASRADSHEQYF	TGTGCCAGCAGGGCGGACAGCCACGAGCAGTACTTC
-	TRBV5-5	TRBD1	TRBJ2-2	CASSLLGQGWRTGELFF	TGTGCCAGCAGCTTGTTGGGACAGGGGTGGCGTACCGGGGAGCTGTTTTTT
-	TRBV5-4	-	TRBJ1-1	CASSLSRANTEAFF	TGTGCCAGCAGCTTGAGCAGGGCGAACACTGAAGCTTTCTTT
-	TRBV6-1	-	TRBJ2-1	CASSFPEVGDEQFF	TGTGCCAGCAGTTTCCCGGAGGTCGGGGATGAGCAGTTCTTC
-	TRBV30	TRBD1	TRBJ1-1	CAWSSTGGRTEAFF	TGTGCCTGGAGTTCGACAGGGGGCCGCACTGAAGCTTTCTTT
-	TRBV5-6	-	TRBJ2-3	CASSGTDFRSTDTQYF	TGTGCCAGCAGCGGAACAGATTTCCGTAGCACAGATACGCAGTATTTT
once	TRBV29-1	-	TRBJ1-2	CSARRGLSHGYTF	TGCAGCGCACGCCGGGGACTCAGCCATGGCTACACCTTC
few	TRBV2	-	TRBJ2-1	CASGGQYNEQFF	TGTGCCAGCGGAGGACAGTACAATGAGCAGTTCTTC
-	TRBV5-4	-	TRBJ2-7	CASSFDRDPHEQYF	TGTGCCAGCAGTTTCGATCGAGATCCCCACGAGCAGTACTTC
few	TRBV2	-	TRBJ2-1	CASSAPAGVPGNEQFF	TGTGCCAGCAGTGCTCCCGCAGGGGTTCCGGGTAATGAGCAGTTCTTC
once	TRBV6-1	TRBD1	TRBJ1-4	CASSGGQGRFATNEKLFF	TGTGCCAGCAGTGGGGGACAGGGGCGCTTTGCAACTAATGAAAAACTGTTTTTT
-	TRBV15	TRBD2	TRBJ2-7	CATSRGGGRVYEQYF	TGTGCCACCAGCAGGGGGGGCGGGAGGGTCTACGAGCAGTACTTC
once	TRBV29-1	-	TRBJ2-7	CSVEDWRSRYEQYF	TGCAGCGTTGAAGATTGGCGGAGCCGCTACGAGCAGTACTTC
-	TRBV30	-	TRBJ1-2	CAWTHIYGYTF	TGTGCCTGGACACACATCTATGGCTACACCTTC
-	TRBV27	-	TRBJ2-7	CANSLEASYEQYF	TGTGCCAACTCACTGGAGGCCTCCTACGAGCAGTACTTC
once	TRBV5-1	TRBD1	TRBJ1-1	CASKVGQGGRGNTEAFF	TGCGCCAGCAAGGTGGGACAGGGTGGGCGAGGGAACACTGAAGCTTTCTTT
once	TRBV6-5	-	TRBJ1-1	CASSPREGVSTEAFF	TGTGCCAGCAGTCCCCGTGAGGGTGTAAGCACTGAAGCTTTCTTT
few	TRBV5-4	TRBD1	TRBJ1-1	CASSPDWDRAVEAFF	TGTGCCAGCAGTCCTGACTGGGACAGGGCTGTTGAAGCTTTCTTT
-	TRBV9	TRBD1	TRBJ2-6	CASSEQGATAYSGANVLTF	TGTGCCAGCAGCGAACAGGGGGCCACAGCGTACTCTGGGGCCAACGTCCTGACTTTC
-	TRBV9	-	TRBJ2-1	CASSPAREQFF	TGTGCCAGCAGCCCCGCGAGGGAGCAGTTCTTC
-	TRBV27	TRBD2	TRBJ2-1	CASSLVLAGRNEQFF	TGTGCCAGCAGTTTAGTACTAGCGGGACGGAATGAGCAGTTCTTC
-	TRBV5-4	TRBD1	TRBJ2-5	CASSLAGTGKETQYF	TGTGCCAGCAGCTTGGCCGGGACAGGCAAAGAGACCCAGTACTTC
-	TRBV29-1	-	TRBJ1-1	CSDERGGWDTEAFF	TGCAGCGACGAGCGCGGGGGGTGGGACACTGAAGCTTTCTTT
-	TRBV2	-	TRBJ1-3	CASSSVGRHESGNTIYF	TGTGCCAGCAGTTCAGTGGGCAGGCACGAATCTGGAAACACCATATATTTT
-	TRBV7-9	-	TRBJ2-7	CASSLDRSEQYF	TGTGCCAGCAGCTTAGATAGATCCGAGCAGTACTTC
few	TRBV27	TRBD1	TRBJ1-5	CASRLGTGGDWNNQPQHF	TGTGCCAGCAGACTAGGGACAGGGGGAGATTGGAACAATCAGCCCCAGCATTTT
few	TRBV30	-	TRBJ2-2	CAWSVLADWNTGELFF	TGTGCCTGGAGTGTTTTGGCGGACTGGAACACCGGGGAGCTGTTTTTT
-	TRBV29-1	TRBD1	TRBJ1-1	CSVERTGAPTEAFF	TGCAGCGTTGAACGGACAGGGGCGCCCACTGAAGCTTTCTTT
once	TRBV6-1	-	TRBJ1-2	CASTWERASGYTF	TGTGCCAGCACCTGGGAGAGGGCCTCTGGCTACACCTTC
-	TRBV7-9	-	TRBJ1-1	CASSSVRVGNTEAFF	TGTGCCAGCAGCTCGGTCAGGGTAGGCAACACTGAAGCTTTCTTT
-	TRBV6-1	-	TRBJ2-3	CASSYTSGLPDTQYF	TGTGCCAGCAGCTACACGAGTGGGCTCCCAGATACGCAGTATTTT
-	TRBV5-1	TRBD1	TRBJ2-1	CASSIGTGKAPTNEQFF	TGCGCCAGCAGCATTGGGACAGGGAAGGCCCCCACCAATGAGCAGTTCTTC
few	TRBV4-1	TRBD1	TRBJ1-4	CASSQPRDRGRAVFF	TGCGCCAGCAGCCAACCCCGGGACAGGGGGCGCGCAGTGTTTTTT
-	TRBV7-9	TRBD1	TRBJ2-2	CASKHRGRGGELFF	TGTGCCAGCAAACACAGGGGGCGCGGCGGGGAGCTGTTTTTT
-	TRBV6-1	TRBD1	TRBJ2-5	CASSGTGRPETQYF	TGTGCCAGCAGCGGGACAGGGAGGCCGGAGACCCAGTACTTC
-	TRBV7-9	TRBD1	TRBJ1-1	CSSSFSGQGEAFF	TGTTCCAGCAGCTTTTCCGGACAGGGTGAAGCTTTCTTT
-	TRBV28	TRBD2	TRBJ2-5	CASSWWVAGEETQYF	TGTGCCAGCAGCTGGTGGGTAGCGGGAGAAGAGACCCAGTACTTC